Listed below are T cell receptor beta chains from one sample, sequenced in a study of esophageal squamous cell carcinoma under preoperative chemotherapy. TCRdb re-called the PCR reads with MiXCR, one entry per CDR3 protein. The table includes 34,000 or so distinct CDR3 sequences, 40% to 60% detected once. The specimen was collected from a patient given preoperative chemotherapy. The receptors come from a human donor with esophageal squamous cell carcinoma. The donor label of this sample is uncertain. Both conserved end residues are part of each CDR3. The D gene is left open where the match is weak. Clone size is stated in some rows and not others, as once, few, many or a class when expanded.

J gene: TRBJ2-2
D gene: TRBD1
V gene: TRBV5-6
clone size: few
CDR3 protein: CASSMDRDPAGELFF
CDR3 DNA: TGTGCCAGCAGCATGGACAGGGACCCCGCCGGGGAGCTGTTTTTT

J gene: TRBJ1-2
D gene: .
V gene: TRBV7-2
clone size: many
CDR3 protein: CASSLRMRDGVGYTF
CDR3 DNA: TGTGCCAGCAGCTTAAGGATGCGGGACGGAGTTGGCTACACCTTC

J gene: TRBJ2-1
D gene: TRBD1
V gene: TRBV11-3
clone size: .
CDR3 protein: CASSLGGQVNEEQFF
CDR3 DNA: TGTGCCAGCAGCTTAGGGGGACAGGTGAACGAGGAGCAGTTTTTC

J gene: TRBJ2-3
D gene: TRBD2
V gene: TRBV7-2
clone size: few
CDR3 protein: CASSLRDYTDTQYF
CDR3 DNA: TGTGCCAGCAGCCTCCGGGACTACACAGATACGCAGTATTTT

J gene: TRBJ2-3
D gene: TRBD2
V gene: TRBV7-2
clone size: .
CDR3 protein: CASSLAGGEKETQYF
CDR3 DNA: TGTGCCAGCAGCCTTGCGGGGGGTGAGAAAGAGACGCAGTATTTT

J gene: TRBJ2-7
D gene: .
V gene: TRBV19
clone size: few
CDR3 protein: CASSKRDGSYEQYF
CDR3 DNA: TGTGCCAGTAGTAAGAGGGACGGGTCCTACGAGCAGTACTTC

J gene: TRBJ2-7
D gene: .
V gene: TRBV7-9
clone size: many
CDR3 protein: CASSLGPSEQYF
CDR3 DNA: TGTGCCAGCAGCTTAGGACCCAGCGAGCAGTACTTC

J gene: TRBJ2-7
D gene: .
V gene: TRBV12-3/TRBV12-4
clone size: .
CDR3 protein: CASGGTGGRATDTQYF
CDR3 DNA: TGTGCCAGCGGGGGTACTGGCGGGCGGGCCACAGATACGCAGTACTTC

J gene: TRBJ2-1
D gene: TRBD2
V gene: TRBV6-5
clone size: .
CDR3 protein: CASSYLGTNRYNEQFF
CDR3 DNA: TGTGCCAGCAGTTACTTGGGGACTAACCGCTACAATGAGCAGTTCTTC

J gene: TRBJ2-1
D gene: .
V gene: TRBV7-2
clone size: many
CDR3 protein: CASSPLLTDNEQFF
CDR3 DNA: TGTGCCAGCAGCCCCCTCTTGACGGACAATGAGCAGTTCTTC

J gene: TRBJ1-5
D gene: .
V gene: TRBV12-3/TRBV12-4
clone size: many
CDR3 protein: CASREGRNQPQHF
CDR3 DNA: TGTGCCAGCAGAGAAGGCCGCAATCAGCCCCAGCATTTT

J gene: TRBJ2-3
D gene: .
V gene: TRBV7-2
clone size: .
CDR3 protein: CARGLGGGDKDTQYF
CDR3 DNA: TGTGCCAGGGGCCTAGGGGGGGGAGACAAAGATACCCAGTACTTT

J gene: TRBJ2-7
D gene: .
V gene: TRBV27
clone size: many
CDR3 protein: CASSLARSYEQYF
CDR3 DNA: TGTGCCAGCAGTTTGGCCAGGTCCTACGAGCAGTACTTC

J gene: TRBJ2-5
D gene: TRBD2
V gene: TRBV28
clone size: .
CDR3 protein: CASSLSGSPYF
CDR3 DNA: TGTGCCAGCAGTTTAAGCGGGAGTCCGTATTTT

J gene: TRBJ2-4
D gene: .
V gene: TRBV7-8
clone size: .
CDR3 protein: CATGPTAKNTQYF
CDR3 DNA: TGTGCCACGGGGCCTACAGCCAAAAACACGCAGTACTTT

J gene: TRBJ1-4
D gene: .
V gene: TRBV7-2
clone size: .
CDR3 protein: CASSLNRATNEKLFF
CDR3 DNA: TGTGCCAGCAGCTTGAACAGGGCAACTAATGAAAAACTGTTTTTT

J gene: TRBJ2-7
D gene: .
V gene: TRBV7-8
clone size: many
CDR3 protein: CASSLLATVYEQYF
CDR3 DNA: TGTGCCAGCAGCTTACTGGCAACTGTCTACGAGCAGTACTTC

J gene: TRBJ2-1
D gene: .
V gene: TRBV6-1
clone size: .
CDR3 protein: CASMEAGRYNEQFF
CDR3 DNA: TGTGCCAGCATGGAGGCGGGAAGGTACAATGAGCAGTTCTTC

J gene: TRBJ2-3
D gene: TRBD2
V gene: TRBV11-2
clone size: .
CDR3 protein: CASSLVHWASGGRAKNTQYF
CDR3 DNA: TGTGCCAGCAGCTTAGTCCACTGGGCCTCGGGGGGGCGTGCCAAAAATACGCAGTACTTT

J gene: TRBJ2-7
D gene: .
V gene: TRBV7-2
clone size: .
CDR3 protein: CASGLGVGPKDTQYF
CDR3 DNA: TGTGCCAGCGGCTTGGGGGTGGGACCGAAAGATACGCAGTACTTC

J gene: TRBJ2-4
D gene: .
V gene: TRBV7-6
clone size: .
CDR3 protein: CASRPSGGCAKDTQYF
CDR3 DNA: TGTGCCAGCCGCCCCTCGGGCGGCTGTGCCAAAGATACGCAGTACTTT

J gene: TRBJ2-4
D gene: .
V gene: TRBV6-1
clone size: .
CDR3 protein: CASSVSGLGAKNIQYF
CDR3 DNA: TGTGCCAGCAGCGTATCGGGGCTGGGAGCCAAAAACATTCAGTACTTC

J gene: TRBJ2-3
D gene: .
V gene: TRBV11-3
clone size: many
CDR3 protein: CASSISTDTQYF
CDR3 DNA: TGTGCCAGCAGCATAAGCACAGATACGCAGTATTTT

J gene: TRBJ2-5
D gene: TRBD1
V gene: TRBV5-8
clone size: many
CDR3 protein: CASSSANRQGIYF
CDR3 DNA: TGTGCCAGCAGCTCAGCTAACAGACAGGGCATCTACTTC

J gene: TRBJ2-1
D gene: TRBD1
V gene: TRBV12-3/TRBV12-4
clone size: .
CDR3 protein: CASSLASGTGGNEQFF
CDR3 DNA: TGTGCCAGCAGTTTAGCGTCGGGGACAGGGGGGAATGAGCAGTTCTTC

J gene: TRBJ2-5
D gene: .
V gene: TRBV7-8
clone size: few
CDR3 protein: CASSFGGLETQYF
CDR3 DNA: TGTGCCAGCAGCTTCGGGGGGCTGGAGACCCAGTACTTC

J gene: TRBJ2-1
D gene: TRBD2
V gene: TRBV19
clone size: .
CDR3 protein: CASSPGGGSYNEQFF
CDR3 DNA: TGTGCCAGTAGTCCGGGGGGGGGCTCCTACAATGAGCAGTTCTTC

J gene: TRBJ1-2
D gene: TRBD1
V gene: TRBV12-3/TRBV12-4
clone size: .
CDR3 protein: CASSPGTGVYYDYGYTF
CDR3 DNA: TGTGCCAGCAGTCCAGGGACAGGGGTATATTACGACTATGGCTACACCTTC

J gene: TRBJ2-3
D gene: TRBD2
V gene: TRBV7-2
clone size: .
CDR3 protein: CASSRTSGTDTQYF
CDR3 DNA: TGTGCCAGCAGCCGGACTAGCGGGACAGATACGCAGTATTTT

J gene: TRBJ2-3
D gene: .
V gene: TRBV19
clone size: .
CDR3 protein: CASSISGSLSTDTQYF
CDR3 DNA: TGTGCCAGTAGTATAAGTGGCAGCCTTAGCACAGATACGCAGTATTTT

J gene: TRBJ2-3
D gene: TRBD2
V gene: TRBV6-2/TRBV6-3
clone size: once
CDR3 protein: CAGGVGGSEGETQYF
CDR3 DNA: TGTGCCGGGGGGGTCGGGGGGAGTGAAGGAGAGACCCAGTATTTC

J gene: TRBJ2-7
D gene: .
V gene: TRBV7-8
clone size: medium-sized
CDR3 protein: CASSFGVVALTYEQYF
CDR3 DNA: TGTGCCAGCAGCTTTGGTGTGGTAGCCTTAACCTACGAGCAGTACTTC

J gene: TRBJ2-1
D gene: .
V gene: TRBV6-5
clone size: many
CDR3 protein: CASSYSGSGEQFF
CDR3 DNA: TGTGCCAGCAGTTACTCAGGATCGGGTGAGCAGTTCTTC

J gene: TRBJ2-4
D gene: .
V gene: TRBV7-6
clone size: .
CDR3 protein: CRSTGRRAKNIQYF
CDR3 DNA: TGTCGCAGCACGGGGCGGAGAGCCAAAAACATTCAGTATTTC

J gene: TRBJ2-3
D gene: .
V gene: TRBV6-1
clone size: once
CDR3 protein: CARSAGDMQYF
CDR3 DNA: TGTGCCAGGTCTGCAGGGGACATGCAGTATTTT

J gene: TRBJ2-6
D gene: .
V gene: TRBV7-8
clone size: medium-sized
CDR3 protein: CASSLVGVDLSGANVLTF
CDR3 DNA: TGTGCCAGCAGCTTGGTAGGAGTCGATCTCTCTGGGGCCAACGTCCTGACTTTC

J gene: TRBJ2-5
D gene: TRBD1
V gene: TRBV11-2
clone size: .
CDR3 protein: CASSLIGDSQNTQYF
CDR3 DNA: TGTGCCAGCAGCCTGATCGGGGACAGCCAAAACACTCAGTACTTC

J gene: TRBJ1-2
D gene: TRBD1
V gene: TRBV7-8
clone size: many
CDR3 protein: CASSSGQGTDGYTF
CDR3 DNA: TGTGCCAGCAGCTCGGGACAGGGGACCGATGGCTACACCTTC

J gene: TRBJ2-3
D gene: TRBD2
V gene: TRBV6-5
clone size: .
CDR3 protein: CASRYRGGGGQETQYF
CDR3 DNA: TGTGCCAGCAGGTACCGGGGGGGGGGCGGCCAAGAGACCCAGTATTTC

J gene: TRBJ2-1
D gene: TRBD2
V gene: TRBV7-3
clone size: .
CDR3 protein: CASSLTSGTFSYNEQFF
CDR3 DNA: TGTGCCAGCAGCTTAACAAGCGGGACCTTCTCCTACAATGAGCAGTTCTTC

J gene: TRBJ2-2
D gene: .
V gene: TRBV7-3
clone size: .
CDR3 protein: CASSPETRNTGAQFF
CDR3 DNA: TGTGCCAGCAGCCCCGAGACTAGAAACACAGGGGCGCAGTTTTTT

J gene: TRBJ2-3
D gene: .
V gene: TRBV7-6
clone size: .
CDR3 protein: CACRVSRVGFTDTQYF
CDR3 DNA: TGTGCCTGCCGCGTTTCGAGGGTGGGGTTCACAGATACGCAGTATTTT

J gene: TRBJ2-4
D gene: .
V gene: TRBV7-3
clone size: .
CDR3 protein: CATGLRAKNIQYF
CDR3 DNA: TGTGCCACGGGGCTGAGAGCCAAAAACATTCAGTACTTC

J gene: TRBJ2-5
D gene: .
V gene: TRBV7-2
clone size: .
CDR3 protein: CASCVGRGGTTQFF
CDR3 DNA: TGTGCCAGCTGCGTGGGCAGGGGGGGAACGACCCAATTTTTC

J gene: TRBJ2-7
D gene: .
V gene: TRBV7-2
clone size: .
CDR3 protein: CAGSSGVRDLYF
CDR3 DNA: TGTGCCGGCAGCTCCGGGGTGAGGGATCTATACTTC

J gene: TRBJ2-4
D gene: .
V gene: TRBV27
clone size: .
CDR3 protein: CAGSGSSDINTQYF
CDR3 DNA: TGTGCGGGGAGCGGGTCAAGTGACATAAACACCCAGTACTTC

J gene: TRBJ2-7
D gene: .
V gene: TRBV15
clone size: few
CDR3 protein: CATGDRSSYEQYF
CDR3 DNA: TGTGCCACCGGCGACAGAAGTTCCTACGAGCAGTACTTC

J gene: TRBJ2-5
D gene: .
V gene: TRBV7-2
clone size: many
CDR3 protein: CASSLSRGKETQYF
CDR3 DNA: TGTGCCAGCAGCTTATCGAGGGGAAAAGAGACCCAGTACTTC

J gene: TRBJ1-2
D gene: TRBD1
V gene: TRBV6-1
clone size: many
CDR3 protein: CASRTGENGYTF
CDR3 DNA: TGTGCCAGCAGGACAGGGGAGAATGGCTACACCTTC

J gene: TRBJ2-1
D gene: .
V gene: TRBV27
clone size: .
CDR3 protein: CASSLGRHYEQFF
CDR3 DNA: TGTGCCAGCAGTTTAGGGAGACACTACGAGCAGTTCTTC

J gene: TRBJ2-5
D gene: TRBD1
V gene: TRBV7-9
clone size: .
CDR3 protein: CASSDRADPLKTQYF
CDR3 DNA: TGTGCCAGCAGCGACAGGGCAGACCCCTTAAAGACCCAGTACTTC

J gene: TRBJ2-1
D gene: .
V gene: TRBV7-8
clone size: .
CDR3 protein: CASSLGADAQFF
CDR3 DNA: TGTGCCAGCAGCTTAGGAGCTGATGCGCAGTTCTTT

J gene: TRBJ2-5
D gene: .
V gene: TRBV7-6
clone size: many
CDR3 protein: CASSLTLGIQETQYF
CDR3 DNA: TGTGCCAGCAGCCTGACCCTGGGAATCCAAGAGACCCAGTACTTC

J gene: TRBJ1-6
D gene: .
V gene: TRBV12-3/TRBV12-4
clone size: many
CDR3 protein: CASSLGVQPLHF
CDR3 DNA: TGTGCCAGCAGTTTGGGGGTTCAACCCCTCCACTTT

J gene: TRBJ2-5
D gene: .
V gene: TRBV6-1
clone size: .
CDR3 protein: CASSWGIRETQYF
CDR3 DNA: TGTGCCAGCAGCTGGGGTATCCGAGAGACCCAGTACTTC

J gene: TRBJ2-1
D gene: TRBD2
V gene: TRBV7-2
clone size: .
CDR3 protein: CASSLTRGLNHEQFF
CDR3 DNA: TGTGCCAGCAGCTTAACGCGGGGACTAAACCATGAGCAGTTCTTC

J gene: TRBJ2-3
D gene: TRBD2
V gene: TRBV6-1
clone size: many
CDR3 protein: CASSEALLAGGRSTDTQYF
CDR3 DNA: TGTGCCAGCAGTGAAGCGCTGCTAGCGGGGGGCCGGAGCACAGATACGCAGTATTTT

J gene: TRBJ2-1
D gene: TRBD2
V gene: TRBV7-6
clone size: many
CDR3 protein: CASSLAPKTLAGYNEQFF
CDR3 DNA: TGTGCCAGCAGCTTGGCCCCGAAAACACTAGCGGGGTACAATGAGCAGTTCTTC

J gene: TRBJ2-1
D gene: TRBD2
V gene: TRBV5-1
clone size: .
CDR3 protein: CASQIKSGGAPNEQFF
CDR3 DNA: TGCGCCAGCCAAATTAAAAGCGGGGGGGCCCCAAATGAGCAGTTCTTC